This T cell receptor beta chain was sequenced in a study of regulatory T cells in long-lasting Graves disease. In its sample, this clonotype was seen many times. Arm-PCR of CDR3 regions and iRepertoire HTBI primers were used to build TCR beta libraries. TCRdb passed the multiplex PCR reads through MiXCR, listing each CDR3 protein once. Of 380,000 or so distinct CDR3 sequences in the sample, 15% to 20% are singletons; the top ten hold roughly 21%. The germline V and J ends were trimmed by 2 bases and 3 bases, with 9 bases remaining between them. There are 14 residues in the CDR3. Germline V CDR1 and CDR2: MDHEN, SYDVKM. Time point given: newly diagnosed GD, antithyroid drugs for less than 3 months. The TCR library was made from RNA that had been extracted from PBMCs in TRIzol. Patient provenance is recorded as an endocrinology department in Xi'an, China. The data also belong to a second study, concerning T cells in Graves' hyperthyroidism and ophthalmopathy. That work states: HTBI primers were employed in a first-round RT-PCR of the TCR CDR3. The model forecast ophthalmopathy, anticipating it by a median approximately 7 months before onset.

This chain uses TRBV28 with TRBJ2-3; no firm D call. This receptor was taken from a woman between 18 and 29 years old with Graves disease. The sample here was peripheral blood mononuclear cells (PBMCs), taken at new diagnosis, from a patient treated with antithyroid drugs. CDR3 in amino acids: CASSLRFQTDTQYF. For the CDR3, the DNA is TGTGCCAGCAGTTTAAGGTTTCAGACAGATACGCAGTATTTT.